This TCR beta chain was recorded in a study of T cell responses to AZD1222 COVID-19 vaccine. V lost 6 bases, J lost 8 bases, and 7 bases stayed unmatched. There are 14 residues in the CDR3. Germline-derived CDR1 and CDR2 are ENHRY and SYGVKD. General study points: White British ancestry dominated among donors, who included more females, and clonal diversity was possibly underestimated.

Data came from immunoSEQ multiplex PCR; TCRdb stores just in-frame clones and leaves some out. This sample has 150,000 to 200,000 clones, with 90% to 95% found just once. On this clone itself: Its antigen remains unidentified.

This TCR derives from an adult in good health. This specimen was peripheral blood, taken on day 0 of AZD1222 vaccination. V usage is TRBV10-3 and J usage is TRBJ1-1, with TRBD1 matching over 12 bases. CDR3 DNA: TGTGCCATCAGGACGGGGACAGGGGGCGGCGAAGCTTTCTTT. Protein: CAIRTGTGGGEAFF.